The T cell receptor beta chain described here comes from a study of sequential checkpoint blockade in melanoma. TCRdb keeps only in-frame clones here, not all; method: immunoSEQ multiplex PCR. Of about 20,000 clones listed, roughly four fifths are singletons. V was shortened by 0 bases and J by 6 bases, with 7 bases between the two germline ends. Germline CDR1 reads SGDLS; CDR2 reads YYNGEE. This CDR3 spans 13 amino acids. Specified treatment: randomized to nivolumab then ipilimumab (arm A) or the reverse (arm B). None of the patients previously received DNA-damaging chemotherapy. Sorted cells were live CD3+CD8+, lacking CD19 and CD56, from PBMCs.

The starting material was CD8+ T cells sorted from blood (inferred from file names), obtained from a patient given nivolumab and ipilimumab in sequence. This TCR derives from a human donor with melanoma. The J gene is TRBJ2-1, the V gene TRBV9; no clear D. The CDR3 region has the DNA TGTGCCAGCAGCGTAGAATATCCCAATGAGCAGTTCTTC. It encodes CASSVEYPNEQFF. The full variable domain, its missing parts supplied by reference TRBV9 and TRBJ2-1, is DSGVTQTPKHLITATGQRVTLRCSPRSGDLSVYWYQQSLDQGLQFLIQYYNGEERAKGNILERFSAQQFPDLHSELNLSSLELGDSALYFCASSVEYPNEQFFGPGTRLTVL.